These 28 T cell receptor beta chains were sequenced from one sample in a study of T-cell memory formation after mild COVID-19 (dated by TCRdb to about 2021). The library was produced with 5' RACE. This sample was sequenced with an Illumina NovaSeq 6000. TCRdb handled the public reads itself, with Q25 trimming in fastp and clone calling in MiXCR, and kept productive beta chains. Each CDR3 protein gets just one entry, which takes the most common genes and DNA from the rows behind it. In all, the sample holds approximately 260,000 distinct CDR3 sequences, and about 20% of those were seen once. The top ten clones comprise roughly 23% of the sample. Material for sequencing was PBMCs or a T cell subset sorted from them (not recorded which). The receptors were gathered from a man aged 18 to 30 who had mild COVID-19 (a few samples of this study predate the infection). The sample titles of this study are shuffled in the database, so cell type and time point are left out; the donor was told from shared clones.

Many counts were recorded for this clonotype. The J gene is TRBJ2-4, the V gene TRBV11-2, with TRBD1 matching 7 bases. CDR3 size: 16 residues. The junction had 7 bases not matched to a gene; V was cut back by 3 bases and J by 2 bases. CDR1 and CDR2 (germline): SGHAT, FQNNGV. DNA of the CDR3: TGTGCCAGCAGCTTTGACAGGGTTTCGACCAAAAACATTCAGTACTTC. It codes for CASSFDRVSTKNIQYF. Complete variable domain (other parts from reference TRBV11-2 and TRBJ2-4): EAGVAQSPRYKIIEKRQSVAFWCNPISGHATLYWYQQILGQGPKLLIQFQNNGVVDDSQLPKDRFSAERLKGVDSTLKIQPAKLEDSAVYLCASSFDRVSTKNIQYFGAGTRLSVL.

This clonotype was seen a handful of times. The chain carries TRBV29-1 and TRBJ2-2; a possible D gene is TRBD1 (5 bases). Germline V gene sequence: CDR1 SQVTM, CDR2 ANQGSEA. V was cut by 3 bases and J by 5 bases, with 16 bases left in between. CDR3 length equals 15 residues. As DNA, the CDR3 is TGCAGCGTTGACCTCCCTGACAGACCAACCGGGGAGCTGTTTTTT. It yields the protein CSVDLPDRPTGELFF.

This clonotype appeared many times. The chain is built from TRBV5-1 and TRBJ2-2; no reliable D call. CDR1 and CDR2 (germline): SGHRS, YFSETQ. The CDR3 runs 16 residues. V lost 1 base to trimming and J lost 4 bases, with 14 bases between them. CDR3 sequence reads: CASSLSSAWTTGELFF. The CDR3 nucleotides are TGCGCCAGCAGCTTGAGTTCGGCGTGGACCACCGGGGAGCTGTTTTTT.

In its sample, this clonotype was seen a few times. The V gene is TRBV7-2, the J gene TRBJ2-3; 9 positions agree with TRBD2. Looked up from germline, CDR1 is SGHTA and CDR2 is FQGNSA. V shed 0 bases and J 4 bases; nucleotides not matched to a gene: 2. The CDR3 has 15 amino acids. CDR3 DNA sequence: TGTGCCAGCAGCTTAGCGGGCGGGGGGGCAGATACGCAGTATTTT. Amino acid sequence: CASSLAGGGADTQYF.

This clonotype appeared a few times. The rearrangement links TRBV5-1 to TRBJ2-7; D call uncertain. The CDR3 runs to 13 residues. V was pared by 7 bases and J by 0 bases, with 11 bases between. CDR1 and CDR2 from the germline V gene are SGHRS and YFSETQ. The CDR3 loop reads CASGDLSSYEQYV. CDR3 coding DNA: TGCGCCAGCGGCGACCTAAGCTCCTACGAGCAGTACGTC.

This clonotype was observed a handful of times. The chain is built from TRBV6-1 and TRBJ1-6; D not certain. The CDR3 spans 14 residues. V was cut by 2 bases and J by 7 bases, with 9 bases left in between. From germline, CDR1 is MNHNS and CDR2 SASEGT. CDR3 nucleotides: TGTGCCAGCAGTGAATTCGGCAGCAATTCACCCCTCCACTTT. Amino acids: CASSEFGSNSPLHF.

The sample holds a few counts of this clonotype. The CDR3 DNA follows: TGTGCCAGCAGCCCGGGCCCGAGAGGAGATACGCAGTATTTT. Its translation: CASSPGPRGDTQYF. The chain has TRBV7-6 and TRBJ2-3; D is uncertain. Between the trimmed V and J ends, which lost 5 bases and 5 bases, there was a span of 14 bases. This CDR3 has 14 residues. Germline CDR1 reads SGHVS; CDR2 reads FNYEAQ.

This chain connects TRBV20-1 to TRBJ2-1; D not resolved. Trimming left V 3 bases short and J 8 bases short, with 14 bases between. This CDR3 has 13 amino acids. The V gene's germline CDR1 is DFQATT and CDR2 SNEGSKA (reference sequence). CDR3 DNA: TGCAGTGCTAGTTCGGAGTTGGGCGATGAGCAGTTCTTC. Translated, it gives CSASSELGDEQFF.

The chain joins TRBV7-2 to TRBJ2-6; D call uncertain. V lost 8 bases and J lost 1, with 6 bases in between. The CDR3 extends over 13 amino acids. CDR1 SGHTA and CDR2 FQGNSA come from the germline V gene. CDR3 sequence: CASEGSGANVLTF. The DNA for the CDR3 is TGTGCCAGCGAAGGTTCTGGGGCCAACGTCCTGACTTTC.

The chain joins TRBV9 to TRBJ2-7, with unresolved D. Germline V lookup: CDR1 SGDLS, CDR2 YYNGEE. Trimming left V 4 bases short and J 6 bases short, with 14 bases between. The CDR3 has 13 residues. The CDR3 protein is CASSQEVGSEQYV. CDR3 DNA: TGTGCCAGCAGCCAAGAAGTGGGTTCCGAGCAGTACGTC.

For the CDR3, the DNA is TGTGCCAGCAGCTGGGACAGACACAATGAGCAGTTCTTC. Protein: CASSWDRHNEQFF. The chain couples TRBV5-6 to TRBJ2-1; TRBD1 aligns across 7 bases. The CDR3 extends over 13 amino acids. Germline V gene lookup returns CDR1 SGHDT and CDR2 YYEEEE. Germline trimming cut 3 bases from V and 5 bases from J; bases unmatched to any gene: 2.

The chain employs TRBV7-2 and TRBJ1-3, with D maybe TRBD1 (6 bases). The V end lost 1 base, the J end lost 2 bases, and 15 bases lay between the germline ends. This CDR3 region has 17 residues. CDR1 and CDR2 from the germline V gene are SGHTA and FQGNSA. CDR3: CASSLVIGAGAGNTIYF. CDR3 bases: TGTGCCAGCAGCTTAGTTATCGGGGCAGGGGCTGGAAACACCATATATTTT.

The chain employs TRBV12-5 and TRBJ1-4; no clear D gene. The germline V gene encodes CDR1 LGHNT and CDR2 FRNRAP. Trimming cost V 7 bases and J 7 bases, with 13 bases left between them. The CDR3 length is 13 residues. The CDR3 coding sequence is TGTGCTAGTGCCCCAGGAGGCTTTGAAAAACTGTTTTTT. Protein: CASAPGGFEKLFF.

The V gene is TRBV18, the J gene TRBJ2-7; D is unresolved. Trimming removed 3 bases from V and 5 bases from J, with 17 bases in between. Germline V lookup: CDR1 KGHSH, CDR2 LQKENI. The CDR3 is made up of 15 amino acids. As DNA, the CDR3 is TGTGCCAGCTCACCCCTTTCACCGCTAGACCACGAGCAGTACTTC. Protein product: CASSPLSPLDHEQYF.

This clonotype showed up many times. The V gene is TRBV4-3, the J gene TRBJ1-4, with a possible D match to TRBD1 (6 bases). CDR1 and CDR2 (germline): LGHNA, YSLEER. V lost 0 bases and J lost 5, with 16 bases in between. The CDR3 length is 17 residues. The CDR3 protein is CASSQETRGQSNEKLFF. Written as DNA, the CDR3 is TGCGCCAGCAGCCAAGAGACCCGTGGACAGTCAAATGAAAAACTGTTTTTT.

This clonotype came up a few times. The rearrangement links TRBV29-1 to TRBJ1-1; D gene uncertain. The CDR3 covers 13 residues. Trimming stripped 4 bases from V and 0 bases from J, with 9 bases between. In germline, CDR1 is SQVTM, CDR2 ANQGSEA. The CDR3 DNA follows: TGCAGCGTTGTAACAGTTATGAACACTGAAGCTTTCTTT. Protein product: CSVVTVMNTEAFF.

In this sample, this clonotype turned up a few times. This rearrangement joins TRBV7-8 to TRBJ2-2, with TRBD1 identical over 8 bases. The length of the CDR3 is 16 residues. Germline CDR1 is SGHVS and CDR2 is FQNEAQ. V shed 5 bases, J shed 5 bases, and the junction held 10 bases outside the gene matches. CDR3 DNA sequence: TGTGCCAGCAGCCCGATCGACAGGGGACGGACCGGGGAGCTGTTTTTT. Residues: CASSPIDRGRTGELFF.

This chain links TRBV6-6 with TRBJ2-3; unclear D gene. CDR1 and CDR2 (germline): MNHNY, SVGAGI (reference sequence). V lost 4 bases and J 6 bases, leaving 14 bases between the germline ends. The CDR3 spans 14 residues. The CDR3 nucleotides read TGTGCCAGCAGTTCAAGCGCAGAGACGGATACGCAGTATTTT. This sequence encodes CASSSSAETDTQYF.

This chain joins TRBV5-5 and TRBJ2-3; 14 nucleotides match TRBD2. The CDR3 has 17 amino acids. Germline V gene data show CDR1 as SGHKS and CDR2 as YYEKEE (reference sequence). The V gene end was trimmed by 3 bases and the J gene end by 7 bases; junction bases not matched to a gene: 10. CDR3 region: CASSSQPGLAGGYTQYF. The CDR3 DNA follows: TGTGCCAGCAGCTCCCAGCCTGGACTAGCGGGGGGTTATACGCAGTATTTT.

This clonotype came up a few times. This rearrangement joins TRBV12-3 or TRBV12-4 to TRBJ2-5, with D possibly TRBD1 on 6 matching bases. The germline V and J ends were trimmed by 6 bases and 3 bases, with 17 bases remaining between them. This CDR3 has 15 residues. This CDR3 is CASSPTDRSEETQYF. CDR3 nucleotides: TGTGCCAGCAGCCCAACCGACAGGAGCGAAGAGACCCAGTACTTC.

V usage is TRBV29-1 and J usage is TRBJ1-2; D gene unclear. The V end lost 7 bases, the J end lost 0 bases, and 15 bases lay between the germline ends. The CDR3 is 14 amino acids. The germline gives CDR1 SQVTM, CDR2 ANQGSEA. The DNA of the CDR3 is TGCAGCGCCTTAAGTGTAACCGCTAACTATGGCTACACCTTC. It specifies CSALSVTANYGYTF. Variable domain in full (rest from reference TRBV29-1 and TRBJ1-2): SAVISQKPSRDICQRGTSLTIQCQVDSQVTMMFWYRQQPGQSLTLIATANQGSEATYESGFVIDKFPISRPNLTFSTLTVSNMSPEDSSIYLCSALSVTANYGYTFGSGTRLTVV.

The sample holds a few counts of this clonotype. The CDR3 DNA reads as TGCGCCAGCAGTCAAGTAAGGCCAGAGCCGTTCCGTGAAAAACTGTTTTTT. Amino acid sequence: CASSQVRPEPFREKLFF. The V gene is TRBV23-1, the J gene TRBJ1-4, with D unclear. TRBV23-1 is noted as an ORF with a role that remains uncertain. Trimming cost V 2 bases and J 7 bases, with 20 bases left between them. The CDR3 consists of 17 residues.

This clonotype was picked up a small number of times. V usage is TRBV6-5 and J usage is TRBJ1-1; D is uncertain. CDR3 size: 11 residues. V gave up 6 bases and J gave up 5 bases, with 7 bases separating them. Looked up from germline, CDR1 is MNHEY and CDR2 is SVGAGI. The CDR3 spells CASSGVTEAFF. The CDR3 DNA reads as TGTGCCAGCAGCGGCGTAACTGAAGCTTTCTTT.

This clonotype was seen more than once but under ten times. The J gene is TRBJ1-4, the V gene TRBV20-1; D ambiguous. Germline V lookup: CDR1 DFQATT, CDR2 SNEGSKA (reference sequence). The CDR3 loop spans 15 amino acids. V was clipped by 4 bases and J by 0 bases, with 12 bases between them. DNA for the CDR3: TGCAGTGCTACAGAATCGGGTTCAACTAATGAAAAACTGTTTTTT. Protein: CSATESGSTNEKLFF.

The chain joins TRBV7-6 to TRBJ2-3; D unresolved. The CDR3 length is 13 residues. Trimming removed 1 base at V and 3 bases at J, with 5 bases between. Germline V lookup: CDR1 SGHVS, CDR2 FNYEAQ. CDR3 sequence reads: CASSLEITDTQYF. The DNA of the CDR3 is TGTGCCAGCAGCTTAGAAATTACAGATACGCAGTATTTT.

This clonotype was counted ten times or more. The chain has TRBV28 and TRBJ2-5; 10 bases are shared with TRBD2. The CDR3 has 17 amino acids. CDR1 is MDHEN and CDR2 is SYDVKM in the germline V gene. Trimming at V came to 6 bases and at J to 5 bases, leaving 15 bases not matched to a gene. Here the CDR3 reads CASRVPERGGLYETQYF. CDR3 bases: TGTGCCAGCAGGGTTCCGGAGCGGGGGGGCCTTTACGAGACCCAGTACTTC.

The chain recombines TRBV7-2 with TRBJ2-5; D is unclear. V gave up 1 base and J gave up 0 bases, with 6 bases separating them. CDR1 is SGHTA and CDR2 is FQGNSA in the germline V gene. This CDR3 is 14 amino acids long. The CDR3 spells CASSLVSNQETQYF. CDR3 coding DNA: TGTGCCAGCAGCTTAGTCAGCAACCAAGAGACCCAGTACTTC.

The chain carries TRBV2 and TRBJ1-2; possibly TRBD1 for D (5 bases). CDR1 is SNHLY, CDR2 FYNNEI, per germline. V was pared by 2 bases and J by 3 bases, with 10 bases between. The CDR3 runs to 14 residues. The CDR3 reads CASSESGRDYGYTF. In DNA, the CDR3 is TGTGCCAGCAGTGAATCCGGCAGGGACTATGGCTACACCTTC.